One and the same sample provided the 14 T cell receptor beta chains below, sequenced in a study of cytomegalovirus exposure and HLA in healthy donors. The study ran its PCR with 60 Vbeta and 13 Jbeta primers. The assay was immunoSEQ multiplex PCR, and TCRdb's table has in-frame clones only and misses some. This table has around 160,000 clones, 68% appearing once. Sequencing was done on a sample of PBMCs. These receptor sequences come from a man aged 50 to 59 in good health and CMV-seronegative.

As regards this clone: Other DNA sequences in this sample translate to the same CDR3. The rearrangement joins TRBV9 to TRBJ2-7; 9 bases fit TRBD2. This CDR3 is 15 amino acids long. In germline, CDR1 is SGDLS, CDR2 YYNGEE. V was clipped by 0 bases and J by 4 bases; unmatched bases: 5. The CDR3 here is CASSVEAGGPYEQYF. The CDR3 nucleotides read TGTGCCAGCAGCGTAGAAGCGGGGGGACCTTACGAGCAGTACTTC.

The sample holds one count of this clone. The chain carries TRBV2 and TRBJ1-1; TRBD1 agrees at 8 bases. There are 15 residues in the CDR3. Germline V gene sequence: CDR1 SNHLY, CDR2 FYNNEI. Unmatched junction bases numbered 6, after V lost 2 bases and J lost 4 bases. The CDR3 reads CASSESRGRATEAFF. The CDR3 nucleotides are TGTGCCAGCAGTGAAAGCAGGGGGCGGGCCACTGAAGCTTTCTTT.

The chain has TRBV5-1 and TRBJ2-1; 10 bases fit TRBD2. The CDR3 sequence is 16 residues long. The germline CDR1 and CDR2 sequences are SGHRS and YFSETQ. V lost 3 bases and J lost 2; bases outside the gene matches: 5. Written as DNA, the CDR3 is TGCGCCAGCAGCTCTACTAGCGGGGAGGCCTACAATGAGCAGTTCTTC. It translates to CASSSTSGEAYNEQFF.

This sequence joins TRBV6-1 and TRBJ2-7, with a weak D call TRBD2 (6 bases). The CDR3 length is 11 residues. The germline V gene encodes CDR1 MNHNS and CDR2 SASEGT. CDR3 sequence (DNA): TGTGCGGCGGGGATCTCCTACGAGCAGTACTTC. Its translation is CAAGISYEQYF.

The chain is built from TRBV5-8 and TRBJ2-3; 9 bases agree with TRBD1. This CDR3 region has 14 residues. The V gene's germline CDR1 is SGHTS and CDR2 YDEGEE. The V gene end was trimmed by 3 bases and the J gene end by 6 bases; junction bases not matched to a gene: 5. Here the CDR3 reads CASSSGQGLDTQYF. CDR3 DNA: TGTGCCAGCAGCTCCGGACAGGGGTTGGATACGCAGTATTTT.

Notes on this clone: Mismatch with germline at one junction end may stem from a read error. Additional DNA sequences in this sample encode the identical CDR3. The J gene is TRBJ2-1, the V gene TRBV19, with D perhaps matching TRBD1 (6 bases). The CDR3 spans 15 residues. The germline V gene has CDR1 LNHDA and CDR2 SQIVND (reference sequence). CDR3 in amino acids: CASSIAGDAYNEQFF. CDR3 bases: TGTGCCAGTAGTATAGCAGGGGACGCCTATAATGAGCAGTTCTTC.

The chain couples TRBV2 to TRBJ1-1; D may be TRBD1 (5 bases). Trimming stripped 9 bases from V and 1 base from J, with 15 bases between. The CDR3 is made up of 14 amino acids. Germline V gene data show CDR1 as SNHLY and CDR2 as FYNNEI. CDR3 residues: CARSLAGSNTEAFF. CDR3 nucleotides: TGTGCCAGGAGTTTGGCAGGGTCGAACACTGAAGCTTTCTTT.

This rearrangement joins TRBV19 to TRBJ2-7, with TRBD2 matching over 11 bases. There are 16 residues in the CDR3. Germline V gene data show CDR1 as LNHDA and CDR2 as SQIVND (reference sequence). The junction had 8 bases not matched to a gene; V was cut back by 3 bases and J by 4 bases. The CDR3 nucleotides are TGTGCCAGTAGTATCGAAGGGACTAGCGGATATTACGAGCAGTACTTC. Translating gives CASSIEGTSGYYEQYF.

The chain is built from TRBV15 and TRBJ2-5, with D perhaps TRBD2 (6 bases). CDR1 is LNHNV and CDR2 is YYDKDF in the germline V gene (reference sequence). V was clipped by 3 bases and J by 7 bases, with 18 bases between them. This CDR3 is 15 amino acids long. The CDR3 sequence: CATSSLGGTPGTQYF. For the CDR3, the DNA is TGTGCCACCAGCAGTCTGGGCGGGACCCCTGGGACCCAGTACTTC. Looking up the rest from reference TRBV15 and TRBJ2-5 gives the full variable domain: DAMVIQNPRYQVTQFGKPVTLSCSQTLNHNVMYWYQQKSSQAPKLLFHYYDKDFNNEADTPDNFQSRRPNTSFCFLDIRSPGLGDTAMYLCATSSLGGTPGTQYFGPGTRLLVL.

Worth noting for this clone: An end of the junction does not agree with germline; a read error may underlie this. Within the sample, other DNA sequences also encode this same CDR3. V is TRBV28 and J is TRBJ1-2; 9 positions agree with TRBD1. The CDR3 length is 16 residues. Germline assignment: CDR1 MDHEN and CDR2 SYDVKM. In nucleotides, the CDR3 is TGTGCCAGCAGTTTAACCCAAACAGGGGGCGACTACGGCTACACCTTC. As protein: CASSLTQTGGDYGYTF.

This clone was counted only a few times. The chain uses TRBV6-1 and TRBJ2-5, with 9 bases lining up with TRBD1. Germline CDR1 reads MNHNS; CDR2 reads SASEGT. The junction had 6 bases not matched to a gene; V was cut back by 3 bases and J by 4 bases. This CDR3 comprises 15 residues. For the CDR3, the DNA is TGTGCCAGCAGTGAGGGACAGGGAGGAAGAGAGACCCAGTACTTC. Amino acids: CASSEGQGGRETQYF.

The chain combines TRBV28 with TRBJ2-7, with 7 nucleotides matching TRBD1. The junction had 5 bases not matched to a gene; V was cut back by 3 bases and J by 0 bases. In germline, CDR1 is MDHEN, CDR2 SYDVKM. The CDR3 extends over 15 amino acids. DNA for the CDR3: TGTGCCAGCAGTTTGGGGACAGTGTTCTCCTACGAGCAGTACTTC. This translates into CASSLGTVFSYEQYF.

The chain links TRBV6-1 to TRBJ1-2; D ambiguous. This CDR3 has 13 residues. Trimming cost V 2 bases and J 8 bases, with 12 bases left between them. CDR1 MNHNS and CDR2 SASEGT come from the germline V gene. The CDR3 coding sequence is TGTGCCAGCAGTGAACGCGGCCCCTGGGGCTACACCTTC. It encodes CASSERGPWGYTF.

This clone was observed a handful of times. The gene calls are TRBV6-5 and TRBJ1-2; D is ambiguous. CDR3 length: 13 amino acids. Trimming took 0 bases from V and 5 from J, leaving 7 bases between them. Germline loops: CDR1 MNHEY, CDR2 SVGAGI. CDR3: CASSYSLQYGYTF. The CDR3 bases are TGTGCCAGCAGTTACTCGTTACAGTATGGCTACACCTTC.